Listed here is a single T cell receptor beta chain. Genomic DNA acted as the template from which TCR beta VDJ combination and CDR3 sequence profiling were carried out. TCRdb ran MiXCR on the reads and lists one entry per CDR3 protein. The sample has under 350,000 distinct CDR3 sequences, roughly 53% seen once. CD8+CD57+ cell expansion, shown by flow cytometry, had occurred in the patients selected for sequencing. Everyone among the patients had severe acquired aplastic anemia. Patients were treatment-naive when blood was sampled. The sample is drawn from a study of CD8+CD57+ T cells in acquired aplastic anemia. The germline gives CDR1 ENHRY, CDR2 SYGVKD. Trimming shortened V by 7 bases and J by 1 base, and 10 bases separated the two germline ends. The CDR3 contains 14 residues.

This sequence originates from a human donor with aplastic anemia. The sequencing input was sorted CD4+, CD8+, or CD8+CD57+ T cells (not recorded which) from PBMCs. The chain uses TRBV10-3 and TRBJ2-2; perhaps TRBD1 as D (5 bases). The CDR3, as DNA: TGTGCCATCAACCCTGGACAGAACACCGGGGAGCTGTTTTTT. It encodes CAINPGQNTGELFF.